These 10 T cell receptor beta chains came from one sample sequenced in a study of CD8 T cells in Susac syndrome. A quantity of roughly 0.5 to 1 ug RNA underwent reverse transcription using random hexamers. MiXCR, applied by TCRdb to the immunoSEQ multiplex PCR reads, yields one record per CDR3 protein. The repertoire holds about 150,000 distinct CDR3 sequences, with roughly 94% as singletons. Specimen: CD8+ T cells from PBMCs. The receptors originated from a human donor with multiple sclerosis.

The rearrangement uses TRBV6-2 or TRBV6-3 and TRBJ2-7, with a tentative D call TRBD2 (5 bases). Trimming left V 2 bases short and J 2 bases short, with 10 bases between. CDR1 and CDR2 (germline): MNHEY, SVGEGT. The CDR3 extends over 14 amino acids. The CDR3 DNA follows: TGTGCCAGCAGTTACGAGGGCGGAACCTACGAGCAGTACTTC. This sequence encodes CASSYEGGTYEQYF.

V gene TRBV9 combines with J gene TRBJ1-2, with D perhaps matching TRBD1 (6 bases). The CDR3 spans 11 residues. The germline V gene encodes CDR1 SGDLS and CDR2 YYNGEE. Trimming removed 3 bases from V and 7 bases from J, with 7 bases in between. The CDR3 nucleotides read TGTGCCAGCAGCGCAGGGGTTGGCTACACCTTC. This gives the protein CASSAGVGYTF.

The V call is TRBV20-1, the J call TRBJ1-4; tentatively, D is TRBD1 (6 bases). This CDR3 comprises 14 residues. V was trimmed by 3 bases and J by 5 bases, leaving 13 bases between them. Per the germline V gene, CDR1 is DFQATT and CDR2 is SNEGSKA (reference sequence). The CDR3 coding sequence is TGCAGTGCTAGTGAGGGGGGAGAAAATGAAAAACTGTTTTTT. Its translation: CSASEGGENEKLFF.

The chain is built from TRBV27 and TRBJ2-5; 7 bases agree with TRBD1. Germline trimming cut 11 bases from V and 4 bases from J; bases unmatched to any gene: 7. Germline V gene lookup returns CDR1 MNHEY and CDR2 SMNVEV (reference sequence). The CDR3 runs 12 residues. The CDR3 DNA reads TGTGCCTTGCCGACAGGGCGAGAGACCCAGTACTTC. As protein: CALPTGRETQYF.

The V call is TRBV29-1, the J call TRBJ2-7; possibly TRBD1 for D (5 bases). The CDR3 has 12 residues. The V and J ends lost 1 base and 2 bases respectively, with 6 bases between them. Per the germline V gene, CDR1 is SQVTM and CDR2 is ANQGSEA. The CDR3 DNA reads TGCAGCGTTGAAGGGGGCACCTACGAGCAGTACTTC. Its translation: CSVEGGTYEQYF.

The chain combines TRBV15 with TRBJ2-6; either TRBD1 or TRBD2 may supply D (5 bases each). V lost 3 bases and J lost 0, with 12 bases in between. Germline CDR1 is LNHNV and CDR2 is YYDKDF (reference sequence). The CDR3 runs 17 residues. CDR3 bases: TGTGCCACCAGCAGGCCGGGACGGACCTCTGGGGCCAACGTCCTGACTTTC. This codes for CATSRPGRTSGANVLTF. The full variable domain, with the rest looked up from reference TRBV15 and TRBJ2-6, is DAMVIQNPRYQVTQFGKPVTLSCSQTLNHNVMYWYQQKSSQAPKLLFHYYDKDFNNEADTPDNFQSRRPNTSFCFLDIRSPGLGDTAMYLCATSRPGRTSGANVLTFGAGSRLTVL.

The V call is TRBV30, the J call TRBJ2-7; a weak D match, TRBD2 (6 bases). CDR1 is GTSNPN, CDR2 SVGIG, per germline (reference sequence). The CDR3 spans 13 residues. V was pared by 4 bases and J by 6 bases, with 16 bases between. CDR3 sequence reads: CAWTSGRGGEQYF. The CDR3 DNA follows: TGTGCCTGGACCTCGGGGCGGGGAGGCGAGCAGTACTTC.

The rearrangement joins TRBV5-4 to TRBJ2-1, with TRBD2 matching over 7 bases. V was clipped by 4 bases and J by 9 bases; unmatched bases: 7. Germline loops: CDR1 SGHNT, CDR2 YYREEE (reference sequence). The CDR3 covers 13 residues. The CDR3 coding sequence is TGTGCCAGCAGCGTGGGGGGGAACCCTGAGCAGTTCTTC. This sequence encodes CASSVGGNPEQFF. Full variable domain (rest looked up from reference TRBV5-4 and TRBJ2-1): ETGVTQSPTHLIKTRGQQVTLRCSSQSGHNTVSWYQQALGQGPQFIFQYYREEENGRGNFPPRFSGLQFPNYSSELNVNALELDDSALYLCASSVGGNPEQFFGPGTRLTVL.

This rearrangement joins TRBV24-1 to TRBJ2-3, with D perhaps assigned TRBD1 or TRBD2 (5 bases each). V was trimmed by 3 bases and J by 6 bases, leaving 12 bases between them. Germline V gene data show CDR1 as KGHDR and CDR2 as SFDVKD. CDR3 size: 14 residues. CDR3 in amino acids: CATSDRAGTDTQYF. The CDR3 DNA reads TGTGCCACCAGTGATAGGGCAGGGACCGATACGCAGTATTTT.

The chain carries TRBV4-1 and TRBJ1-2; 7 bases align to TRBD1. Germline V gene sequence: CDR1 MGHRA, CDR2 YSYEKL. J gave up 4 bases and V 2 bases, and 13 bases lay outside the gene matches. The CDR3 runs 17 residues. The CDR3 bases are TGCGCCAGCAGCCAAAGTCGGCGGGACAGCACTGTCTATGGCTACACCTTC. Encoded protein: CASSQSRRDSTVYGYTF.